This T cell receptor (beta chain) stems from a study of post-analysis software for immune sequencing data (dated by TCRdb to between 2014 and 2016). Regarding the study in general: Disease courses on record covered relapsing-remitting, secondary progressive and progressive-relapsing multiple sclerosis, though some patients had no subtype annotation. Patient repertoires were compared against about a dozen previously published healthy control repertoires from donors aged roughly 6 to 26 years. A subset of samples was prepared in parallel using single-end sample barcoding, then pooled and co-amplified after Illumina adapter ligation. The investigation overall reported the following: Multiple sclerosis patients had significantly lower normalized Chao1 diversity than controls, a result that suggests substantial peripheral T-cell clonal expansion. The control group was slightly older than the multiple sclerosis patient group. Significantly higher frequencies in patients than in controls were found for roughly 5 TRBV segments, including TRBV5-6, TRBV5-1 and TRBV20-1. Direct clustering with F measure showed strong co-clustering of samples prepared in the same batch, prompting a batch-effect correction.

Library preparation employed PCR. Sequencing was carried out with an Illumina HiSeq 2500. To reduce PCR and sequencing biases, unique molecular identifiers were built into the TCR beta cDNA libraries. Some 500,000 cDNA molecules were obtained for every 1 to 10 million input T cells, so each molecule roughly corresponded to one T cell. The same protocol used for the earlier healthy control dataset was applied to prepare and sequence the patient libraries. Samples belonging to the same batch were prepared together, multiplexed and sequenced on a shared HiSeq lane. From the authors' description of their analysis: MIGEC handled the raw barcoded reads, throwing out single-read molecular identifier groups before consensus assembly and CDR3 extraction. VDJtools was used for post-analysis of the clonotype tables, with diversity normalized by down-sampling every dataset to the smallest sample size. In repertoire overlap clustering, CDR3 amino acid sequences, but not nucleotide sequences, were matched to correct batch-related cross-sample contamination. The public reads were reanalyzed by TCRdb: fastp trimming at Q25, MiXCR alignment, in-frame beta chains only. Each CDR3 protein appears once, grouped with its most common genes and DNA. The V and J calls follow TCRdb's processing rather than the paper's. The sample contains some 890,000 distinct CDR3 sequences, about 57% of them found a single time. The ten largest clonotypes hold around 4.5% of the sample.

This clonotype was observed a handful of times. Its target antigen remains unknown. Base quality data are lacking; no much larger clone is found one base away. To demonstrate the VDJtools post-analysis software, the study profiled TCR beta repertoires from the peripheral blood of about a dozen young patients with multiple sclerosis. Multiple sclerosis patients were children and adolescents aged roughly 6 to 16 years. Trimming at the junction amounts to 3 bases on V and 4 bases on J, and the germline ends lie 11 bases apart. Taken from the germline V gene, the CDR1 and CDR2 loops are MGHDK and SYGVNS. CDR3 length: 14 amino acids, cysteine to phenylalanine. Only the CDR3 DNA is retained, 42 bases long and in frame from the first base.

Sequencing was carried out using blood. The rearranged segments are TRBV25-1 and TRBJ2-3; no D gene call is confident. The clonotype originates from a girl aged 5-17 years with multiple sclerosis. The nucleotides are TGTGCCAGCAGTGAGACACGAGTCCCAGATACGCAGTATTTT. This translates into CASSETRVPDTQYF.